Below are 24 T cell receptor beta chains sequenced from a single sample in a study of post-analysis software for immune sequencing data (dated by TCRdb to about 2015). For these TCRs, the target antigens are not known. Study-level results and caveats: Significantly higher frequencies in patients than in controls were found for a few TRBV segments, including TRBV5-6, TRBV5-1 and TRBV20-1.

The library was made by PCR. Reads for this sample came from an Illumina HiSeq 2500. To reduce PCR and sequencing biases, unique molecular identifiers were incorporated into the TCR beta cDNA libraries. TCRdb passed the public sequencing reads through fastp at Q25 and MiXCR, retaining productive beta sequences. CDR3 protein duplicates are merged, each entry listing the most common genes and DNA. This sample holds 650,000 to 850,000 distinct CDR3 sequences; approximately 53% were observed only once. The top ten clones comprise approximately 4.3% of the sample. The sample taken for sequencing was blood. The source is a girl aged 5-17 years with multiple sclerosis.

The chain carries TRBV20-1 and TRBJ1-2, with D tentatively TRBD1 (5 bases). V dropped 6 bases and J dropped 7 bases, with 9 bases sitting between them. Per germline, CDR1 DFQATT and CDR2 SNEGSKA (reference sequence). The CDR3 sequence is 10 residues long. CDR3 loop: CSAVGVGYTF. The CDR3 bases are TGCAGTGCGGTGGGGGTTGGCTACACCTTC.

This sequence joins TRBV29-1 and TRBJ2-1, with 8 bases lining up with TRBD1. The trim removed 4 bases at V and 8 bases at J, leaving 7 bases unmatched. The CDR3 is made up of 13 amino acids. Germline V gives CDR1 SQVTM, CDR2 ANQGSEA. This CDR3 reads CSVGGTGGYEQFF. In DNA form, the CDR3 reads TGCAGCGTTGGGGGGACAGGCGGTTATGAGCAGTTCTTC.

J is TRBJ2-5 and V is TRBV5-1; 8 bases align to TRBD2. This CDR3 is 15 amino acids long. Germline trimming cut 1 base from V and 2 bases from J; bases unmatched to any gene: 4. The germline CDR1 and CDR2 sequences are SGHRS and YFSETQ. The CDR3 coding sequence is TGCGCCAGCAGCTTGAGCGGGAGCCATCAAGAGACCCAGTACTTC. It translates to CASSLSGSHQETQYF.

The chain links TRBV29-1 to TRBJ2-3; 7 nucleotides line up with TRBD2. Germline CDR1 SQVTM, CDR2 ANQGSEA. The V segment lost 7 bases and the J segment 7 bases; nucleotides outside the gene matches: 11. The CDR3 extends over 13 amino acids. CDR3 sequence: CSGEGGSHNTQYF. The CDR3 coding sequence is TGCAGCGGCGAGGGCGGGAGTCATAATACGCAGTATTTT.

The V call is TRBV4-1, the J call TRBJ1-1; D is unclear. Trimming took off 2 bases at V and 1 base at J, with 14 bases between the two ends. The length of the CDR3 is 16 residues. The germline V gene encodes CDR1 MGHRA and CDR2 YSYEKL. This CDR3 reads CASSQQVTTENTEAFF. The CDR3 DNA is TGCGCCAGCAGCCAACAGGTTACCACAGAGAACACTGAAGCTTTCTTT.

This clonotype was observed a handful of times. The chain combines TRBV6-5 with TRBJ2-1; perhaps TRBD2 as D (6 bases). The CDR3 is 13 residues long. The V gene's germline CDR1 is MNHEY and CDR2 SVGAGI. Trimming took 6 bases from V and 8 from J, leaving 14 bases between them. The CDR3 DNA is TGTGCCAGCAGCCCCGGGACTCCTTATGAGCAGTTCTTC. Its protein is CASSPGTPYEQFF.

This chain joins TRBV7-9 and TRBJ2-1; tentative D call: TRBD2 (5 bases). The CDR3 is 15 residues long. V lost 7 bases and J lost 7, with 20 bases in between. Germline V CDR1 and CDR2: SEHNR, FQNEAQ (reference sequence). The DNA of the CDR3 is TGTGCCAGCACCCCCCCCGGAATCGGGGTAAATGAGCAGTTCTTC. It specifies CASTPPGIGVNEQFF. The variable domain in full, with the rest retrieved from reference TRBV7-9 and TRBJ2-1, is DTGVSQNPRHKITKRGQNVTFRCDPISEHNRLYWYRQTLGQGPEFLTYFQNEAQLEKSRLLSDRFSAERPKGSFSTLEIQRTEQGDSAMYLCASTPPGIGVNEQFFGPGTRLTVL.

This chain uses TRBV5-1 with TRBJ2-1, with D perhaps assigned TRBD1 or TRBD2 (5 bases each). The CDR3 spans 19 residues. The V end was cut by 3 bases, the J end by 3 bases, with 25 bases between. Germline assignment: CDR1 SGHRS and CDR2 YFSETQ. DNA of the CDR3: TGCGCCAGCAGCTGGGGGTTAGGGTTTGGGAGCGGCGACTACAATGAGCAGTTCTTC. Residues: CASSWGLGFGSGDYNEQFF. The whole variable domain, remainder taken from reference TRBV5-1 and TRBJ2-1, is KAGVTQTPRYLIKTRGQQVTLSCSPISGHRSVSWYQQTPGQGLQFLFEYFSETQRNKGNFPGRFSGRQFSNSRSEMNVSTLELGDSALYLCASSWGLGFGSGDYNEQFFGPGTRLTVL.

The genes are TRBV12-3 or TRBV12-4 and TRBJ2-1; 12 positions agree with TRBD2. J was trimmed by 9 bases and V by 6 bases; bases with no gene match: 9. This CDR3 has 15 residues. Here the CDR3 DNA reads TGTGCCAGCAGCCGGACTAGCGGGGCTTGGGGTGAGCAGTTCTTC. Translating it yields CASSRTSGAWGEQFF.

The CDR3 DNA follows: TGTGCCAGCAGCATCAGAGGGACGGCCGCCACAGATACGCAGTATTTT. Translated: CASSIRGTAATDTQYF. The rearrangement joins TRBV7-9 to TRBJ2-3; D may be TRBD1 or TRBD2 (5 bases each). Trimming removed 5 bases from V and 2 bases from J, with 17 bases in between. Germline loops: CDR1 SEHNR, CDR2 FQNEAQ (reference sequence). CDR3 length: 16 residues.

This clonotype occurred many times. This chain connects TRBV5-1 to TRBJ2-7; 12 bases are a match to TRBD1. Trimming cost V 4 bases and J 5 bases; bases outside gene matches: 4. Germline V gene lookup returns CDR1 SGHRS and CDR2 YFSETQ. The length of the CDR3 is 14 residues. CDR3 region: CASSPGTGGDEQYF. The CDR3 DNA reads TGCGCCAGCAGCCCCGGGACAGGGGGCGACGAGCAGTACTTC.

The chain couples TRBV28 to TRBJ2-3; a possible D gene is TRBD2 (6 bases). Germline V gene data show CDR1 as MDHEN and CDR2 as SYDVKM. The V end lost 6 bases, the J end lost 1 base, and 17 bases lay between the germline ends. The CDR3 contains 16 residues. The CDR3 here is CASSLGGRGGTDTQYF. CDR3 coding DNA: TGTGCCAGCAGCCTCGGCGGGCGGGGCGGCACAGATACGCAGTATTTT.

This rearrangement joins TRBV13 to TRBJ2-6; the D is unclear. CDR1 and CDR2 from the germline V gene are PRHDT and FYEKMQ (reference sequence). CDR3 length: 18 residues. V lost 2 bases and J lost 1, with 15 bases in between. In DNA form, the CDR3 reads TGTGCCAGCAGCTTAATGTGGGCAGTGTTTTCTGGGGCCAACGTCCTGACTTTC. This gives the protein CASSLMWAVFSGANVLTF.

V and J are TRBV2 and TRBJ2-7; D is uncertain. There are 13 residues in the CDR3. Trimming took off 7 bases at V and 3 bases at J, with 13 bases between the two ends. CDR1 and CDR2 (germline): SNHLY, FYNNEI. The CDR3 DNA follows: TGTGCCAGCAATCTTGAACAGAACTACGAGCAGTACTTC. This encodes CASNLEQNYEQYF.

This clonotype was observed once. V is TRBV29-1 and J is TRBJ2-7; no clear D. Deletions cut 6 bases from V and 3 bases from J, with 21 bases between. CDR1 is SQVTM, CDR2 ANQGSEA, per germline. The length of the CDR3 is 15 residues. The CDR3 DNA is TGCAGCGTCTCCTCTGGACCGCTCGCATTCTACGAGCAGTACTTC. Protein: CSVSSGPLAFYEQYF.

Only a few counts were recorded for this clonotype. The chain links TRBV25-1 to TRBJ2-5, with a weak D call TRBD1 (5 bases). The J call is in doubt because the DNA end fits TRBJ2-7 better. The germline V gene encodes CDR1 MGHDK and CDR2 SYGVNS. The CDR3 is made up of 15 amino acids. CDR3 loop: CASSESHAGTYEQYF. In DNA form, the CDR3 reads TGTGCCAGCAGTGAATCCCATGCAGGGACCTACGAGCAGTACTTC.

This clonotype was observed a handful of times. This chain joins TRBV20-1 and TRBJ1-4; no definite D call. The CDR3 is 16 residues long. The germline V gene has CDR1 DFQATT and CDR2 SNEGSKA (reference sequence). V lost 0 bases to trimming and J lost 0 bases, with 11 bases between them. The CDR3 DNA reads TGCAGTGCTAGAGATACTTCATTAACAACTAATGAAAAACTGTTTTTT. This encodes CSARDTSLTTNEKLFF.

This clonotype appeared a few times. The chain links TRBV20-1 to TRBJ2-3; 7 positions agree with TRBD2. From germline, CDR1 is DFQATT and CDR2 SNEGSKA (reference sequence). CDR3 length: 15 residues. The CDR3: CSTPFLSGRTDTQYF. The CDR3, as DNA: TGCAGCACGCCGTTCCTTAGCGGGCGCACAGATACGCAGTATTTT.

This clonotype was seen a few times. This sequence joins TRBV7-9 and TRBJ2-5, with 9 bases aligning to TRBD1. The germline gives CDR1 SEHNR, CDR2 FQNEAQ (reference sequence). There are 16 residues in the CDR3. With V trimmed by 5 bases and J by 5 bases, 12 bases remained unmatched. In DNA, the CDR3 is TGTGCCAGCAGCCTCAACAGGGGGCCCCGTTGGGAGACCCAGTACTTC. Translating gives CASSLNRGPRWETQYF. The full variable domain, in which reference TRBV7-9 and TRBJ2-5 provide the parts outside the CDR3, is DTGVSQNPRHKITKRGQNVTFRCDPISEHNRLYWYRQTLGQGPEFLTYFQNEAQLEKSRLLSDRFSAERPKGSFSTLEIQRTEQGDSAMYLCASSLNRGPRWETQYFGPGTRLLVL.

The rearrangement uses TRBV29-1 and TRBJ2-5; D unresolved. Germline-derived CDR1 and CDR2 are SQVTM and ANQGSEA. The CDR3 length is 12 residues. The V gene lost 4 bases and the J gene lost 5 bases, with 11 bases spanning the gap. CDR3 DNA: TGCAGCGTTGTCTTTTTGGGGGAGACCCAGTACTTC. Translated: CSVVFLGETQYF.

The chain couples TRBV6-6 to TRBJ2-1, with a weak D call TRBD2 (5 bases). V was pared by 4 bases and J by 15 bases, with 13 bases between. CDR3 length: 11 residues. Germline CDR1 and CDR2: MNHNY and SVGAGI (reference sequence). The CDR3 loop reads CASSLRELPFF. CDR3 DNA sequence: TGTGCCAGCAGTTTAAGGGAGCTTCCGTTCTTC.

The CDR3 DNA reads as TGTGCCAGCAGTCCCTGGACAGGGGGCAGGAATGAGCAGTTCTTC. Translation gives CASSPWTGGRNEQFF. The chain links TRBV27 to TRBJ2-1; TRBD1 matches 11 bases. The CDR3 is 15 residues long. Unmatched junction bases numbered 7, after V lost 5 bases and J lost 7 bases. Germline V gene lookup returns CDR1 MNHEY and CDR2 SMNVEV (reference sequence).

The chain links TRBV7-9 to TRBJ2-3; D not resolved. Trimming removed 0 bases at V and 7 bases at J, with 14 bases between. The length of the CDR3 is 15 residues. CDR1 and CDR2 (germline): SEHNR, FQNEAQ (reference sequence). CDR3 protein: CASSLARTGTYTQYF. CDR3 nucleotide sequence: TGTGCCAGCAGCTTAGCACGGACGGGCACGTATACGCAGTATTTT.

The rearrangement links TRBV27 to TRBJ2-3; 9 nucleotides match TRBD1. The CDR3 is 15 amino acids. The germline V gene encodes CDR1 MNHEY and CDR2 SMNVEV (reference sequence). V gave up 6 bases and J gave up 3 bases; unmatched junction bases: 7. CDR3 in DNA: TGTGCCAGCAGCCCTAGGGGGACAGGGACAGATACGCAGTATTTT. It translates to CASSPRGTGTDTQYF.